This TCR beta chain comes out of a study of blood T cell repertoires in COVID-19. Across the study: Collection of acute and convalescent COVID-19 samples took place in the United States, Italy and Spain.

The V gene end was trimmed by 5 bases and the J gene end by 9 bases; junction bases not matched to a gene: 9. Germline lookup yields CDR1 MDHEN and CDR2 SYDVKM. CDR3 size: 13 residues. Sequenced by immunoSEQ multiplex PCR; TCRdb stores in-frame clones only, minus some. The sample lists roughly 120,000 clones, less than 85% occurring once. V is TRBV28 and J is TRBJ1-2; 7 bases align to TRBD1. The clonotype originates from a human donor in a cohort sampled during active COVID-19. The sequenced sample consisted of peripheral blood. The CDR3 DNA is TGTGCCAGCAGTACTACAGGGGTCGGTCGCTACACCTTC. It is translated as CASSTTGVGRYTF.